This T cell receptor (beta chain) was captured in a study of cytomegalovirus exposure and HLA in healthy donors. Study-level information: The 95 million to 120 million unique TCR beta sequences, from around 200 million T cells, were found by an earlier analysis. Researchers found that approximately 77% of almost 400 genotyped donors fell within the Caucasian-associated ancestry cluster.

Amplification used 60 Vbeta primers and 13 Jbeta primers. TCRdb's copy holds only in-frame clones and misses some; the assay was immunoSEQ multiplex PCR. The sample holds 150,000 to 200,000 clones. The CDR3 is 17 residues long. Germline CDR1 is SGHRS and CDR2 is YFSETQ. Trimming cost V 4 bases and J 6 bases; bases outside gene matches: 14. As to this clone: Its specificity is not known.

Whole-study results and caveats: Later analysis associated a missense DCLRE1C variant with TCR beta V- and J-gene trimming. Per published accounts, TCR beta sequences correctly predicted the HLA-A and HLA-B alleles of most subjects.

Sample: PBMCs. V is TRBV5-1 and J is TRBJ1-5; 9 bases match TRBD1. The TCR was taken from a man aged 25 to 40 in good health and CMV-seronegative. CDR3 residues: CASSPTPGQGEGQPQHF. The CDR3, as DNA: TGCGCCAGCAGCCCTACCCCGGGACAGGGAGAAGGTCAGCCCCAGCATTTT. Combining the CDR3 with reference TRBV5-1 and TRBJ1-5 gives the whole variable domain KAGVTQTPRYLIKTRGQQVTLSCSPISGHRSVSWYQQTPGQGLQFLFEYFSETQRNKGNFPGRFSGRQFSNSRSEMNVSTLELGDSALYLCASSPTPGQGEGQPQHFGDGTRLSIL.